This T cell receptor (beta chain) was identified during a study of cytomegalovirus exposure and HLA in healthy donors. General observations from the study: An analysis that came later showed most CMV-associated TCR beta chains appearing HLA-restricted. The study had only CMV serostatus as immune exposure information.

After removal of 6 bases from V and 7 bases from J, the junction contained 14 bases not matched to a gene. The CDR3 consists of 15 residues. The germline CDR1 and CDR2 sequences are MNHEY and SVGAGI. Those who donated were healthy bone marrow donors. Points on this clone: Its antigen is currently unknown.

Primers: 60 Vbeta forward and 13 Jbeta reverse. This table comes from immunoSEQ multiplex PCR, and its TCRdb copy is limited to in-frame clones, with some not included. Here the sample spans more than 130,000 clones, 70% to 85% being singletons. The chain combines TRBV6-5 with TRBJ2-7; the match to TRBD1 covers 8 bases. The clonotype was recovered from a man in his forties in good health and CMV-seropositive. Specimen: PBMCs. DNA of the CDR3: TGTGCCAGCAGATTACGACAGGGGAAGTCTAGAGAGCAGTACTTC. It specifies CASRLRQGKSREQYF.